This T cell receptor beta chain derives from a study of T cells in Graves' hyperthyroidism and ophthalmopathy (dated by TCRdb to the late 2010s). General notes on the study: A discovery cohort of about 100 patients, roughly 43 with Graves' ophthalmopathy and approximately 57 with stable Graves' hyperthyroidism, was used to find distinguishing TCR V-J signatures. The paper reports TCR Vbeta CDR3 sequencing of roughly 140 peripheral blood samples: approximately 41 ophthalmopathy, fewer than 85 hyperthyroidism and around 17 progressor patients. The 100 discovery patients were randomly divided into training and test sets at a 7:3 ratio. The study also compared thyroid tissue and blood T-cell repertoires from roughly 6 Graves' hyperthyroidism patients. Prospective prediction of ophthalmopathy was tested in an independent validation cohort of 18 to 20 hyperthyroidism patients and 17 patients who later progressed to ophthalmopathy. Following sampling, methimazole starting at 30 mg daily was given to hyperthyroidism patients, and high-dose intravenous methylprednisolone was given to ophthalmopathy patients.

As regards this clonotype: Its antigen is not yet known. The record has no base qualities; no much larger clone is one base away.

Paper-wide results and their limitations: No statistical method was used to fix the sample size in advance, and group allocation was not hidden from the investigators. In validation, the model predicted progression to ophthalmopathy a median of around six months before onset, with roughly 70% sensitivity and 72.22% specificity. Most expanded thyroid clonotypes (frequency above 0.001) were also found in blood, which suggests that blood repertoires may mirror thyroid immune responses. In cross-validation, a model built on a 13 V-J signature told ophthalmopathy apart from stable hyperthyroidism with about 90% sensitivity and approximately 81% specificity, and in testing the same model reached 80%/75%.

Patients with uncontrolled infections, other autoimmune diseases, pregnancy or lactation were excluded. Diagnoses were based on clinical symptoms, serum thyroxine and TRAb, thyroid ultrasound and orbital computed tomography. Total RNA was extracted using Trizol reagent, and RNA quality was assessed on an Agilent 2100 Bioanalyzer. The TCR beta CDR3 regions were amplified from the RNA transcripts. The TCR CDR3 was subjected to a first round of RT-PCR using the HTBI primer set and the Qiagen OneStep RT-PCR kit. The libraries were constructed in a second round of multiplex PCR and then size-selected and purified. Sequencing of the libraries was done on an Illumina HiSeq2000 using paired-end 100 bp reads. The source study handled its data this way. SOAPnuke was used to process the raw data, throwing out any read that contained adapters or uncalled bases, had a mean Phred below 15, or lacked an exact constant-primer or identifier match. High-quality paired reads were merged using COPE v1.2.5, and each unique nucleotide sequence was defined as a clonotype. MiTCR v1.1 was used to align the clonotypes against IMGT TRBV, TRBD and TRBJ reference segments. Analysis was restricted to V-J combinations with a frequency above 0.0001, which covered 99% to 99.2% of repertoires. A TCS score was defined as the ratio between F50 (clonal expansion) and ExV (chaos), using BLOSUM62-based TCRdist between CDR3 peptides within each V-J. Welch's t-statistics and random forest reduced 514 V-J features to 13, which were used in a naive Bayes classifier (R e1071). The Morisita-Horn index was used to measure how similar the thyroid and blood repertoires were. The public sequencing data were trimmed at Q25 with fastp and processed into clonotypes with MiXCR by TCRdb, which kept only in-frame beta chains. Identical CDR3 proteins give one entry, which carries the most common genes and DNA. For this entry, the V and J calls and clone size follow TCRdb and not the study's own pipeline. A total of roughly 500,000 distinct CDR3 sequences appear in this sample, about 43% of them only once. The ten top clones hold 15% to 20% of the sample.

Reading the germline V gene (reference sequence) gives CDR1 LNHDA and CDR2 SQIVND. The CDR3, from cysteine to phenylalanine, totals 15 residues. Solely the CDR3 DNA is kept, with 45 bases framed from the first base. A distance of 12 bases separates the germline ends of V and J, which lose 3 bases and 2 bases respectively. The sequence is built from TRBV19 and TRBJ2-3, with the D gene uncertain. The receptor's source is an adult woman with Graves' disease, either hyperthyroidism or ophthalmopathy (not recorded which). Sequencing input: peripheral blood or thyroid tissue (not recorded which). The DNA is TGTGCCAGTAGTATCGAGGCGACAATCACAGATACGCAGTATTTT. This translates into CASSIEATITDTQYF.